The 30 T cell receptor beta chains in this list originate from one sample, sequenced in a study of OX40 agonist ivuxolimab in advanced cancers. Sequencing used immunoSEQ multiplex PCR; TCRdb keeps in-frame clones, though not all of them. The table records around 60,000 clones, around nine tenths of them present only once. The sequences come from CD4+ or CD8+ T cells sorted from blood, collected in a trial of the OX40 agonist ivuxolimab. These receptors were collected from an adult with an advanced solid tumor such as melanoma, head and neck, liver or kidney cancer.

This clone was recorded only once. The chain employs TRBV7-6 and TRBJ2-1; D unresolved. This CDR3 region has 11 residues. Germline V lookup: CDR1 SGHVS, CDR2 FNYEAQ. Trimming stripped 5 bases from V and 9 bases from J, with 8 bases between. This chain's CDR3 is CASSPSLEQFF. In DNA, the CDR3 is TGTGCCAGCAGCCCTTCCCTTGAGCAGTTCTTC.

J is TRBJ2-1 and V is TRBV2, with D perhaps TRBD1 (6 bases). CDR1 SNHLY and CDR2 FYNNEI come from the germline V gene. Trimming pared 4 bases from V and 7 bases from J, leaving 14 bases between. The CDR3 runs to 14 residues. The CDR3 protein is CASSGIRGRNEQFF. The CDR3, as DNA: TGTGCCAGCAGTGGGATCAGGGGAAGGAATGAGCAGTTCTTC. Together with reference TRBV2 and TRBJ2-1, the CDR3 gives the full variable domain: EPEVTQTPSHQVTQMGQEVILRCVPISNHLYFYWYRQILGQKVEFLVSFYNNEISEKSEIFDDQFSVERPDGSNFTLKIRSTKLEDSAMYFCASSGIRGRNEQFFGPGTRLTVL.

V usage is TRBV10-2 and J usage is TRBJ2-5; unclear D gene. The V gene's germline CDR1 is WSHSY and CDR2 SAAADI. This CDR3 spans 11 amino acids. V was trimmed by 3 bases and J by 8 bases, leaving 7 bases between them. The CDR3 loop reads CASSDRGTQYF. CDR3 nucleotide sequence: TGCGCCAGCAGTGACCGTGGCACCCAGTACTTC.

The DNA of the CDR3 is TGTGCCAGCGGGAGTTGGGACAATGAGCAGTTCTTC. It encodes CASGSWDNEQFF. V is TRBV2 and J is TRBJ2-1; TRBD2 is a possible D gene (5 bases). The germline V gene has CDR1 SNHLY and CDR2 FYNNEI. The CDR3 extends over 12 amino acids. The ends were cut back, 8 bases at V and 5 bases at J, with 10 bases in the middle. Based on the CDR3 plus reference TRBV2 and TRBJ2-1, the full variable domain is EPEVTQTPSHQVTQMGQEVILRCVPISNHLYFYWYRQILGQKVEFLVSFYNNEISEKSEIFDDQFSVERPDGSNFTLKIRSTKLEDSAMYFCASGSWDNEQFFGPGTRLTVL.

The J gene is TRBJ1-1, the V gene TRBV11-2, with a tentative D call TRBD1 (5 bases). The CDR3 covers 15 residues. Deletions cut 3 bases from V and 5 bases from J, with 16 bases between. The germline gives CDR1 SGHAT, CDR2 FQNNGV. The CDR3, as DNA: TGTGCCAGCAGCTTGAGGGGAGTAGGGATTACTGAAGCTTTCTTT. Protein: CASSLRGVGITEAFF.

The genes are TRBV6-5 and TRBJ2-7; 11 nucleotides line up with TRBD2. CDR3 length: 16 amino acids. With 4 bases clipped from V and 3 bases from J, the junction kept 8 bases outside the gene matches. Germline V lookup: CDR1 MNHEY, CDR2 SVGAGI. DNA of the CDR3: TGTGCCAGCAGTTCACTAGCGGGGGCTGTCCTCTACGAGCAGTACTTC. This sequence encodes CASSSLAGAVLYEQYF.

This chain connects TRBV19 to TRBJ2-7; D not certain. CDR1 LNHDA and CDR2 SQIVND come from the germline V gene (reference sequence). Trimming took off 4 bases at V and 4 bases at J, with 20 bases between the two ends. The CDR3 spans 16 residues. CDR3 coding DNA: TGTGCCAGTAGTACCTCGTTCCCCGCGAGTCGGTACGAGCAGTACTTC. It specifies CASSTSFPASRYEQYF.

The gene calls are TRBV25-1 and TRBJ2-1; 10 bases line up with TRBD2. In germline, CDR1 is MGHDK, CDR2 SYGVNS. V lost 4 bases and J lost 4; bases outside the gene matches: 1. The CDR3 contains 14 residues. In DNA, the CDR3 is TGTGCCAGCAGTGCTAGCGGGAGTTACAATGAGCAGTTCTTC. Encoded protein: CASSASGSYNEQFF.

The V call is TRBV9, the J call TRBJ2-3; 7 bases align to TRBD2. The CDR3 spans 14 residues. The germline V gene has CDR1 SGDLS and CDR2 YYNGEE. J lost 4 bases, V lost 3 bases, and 5 bases had no gene match. CDR3 in amino acids: CASSAGLDSDTQYF. In nucleotides, the CDR3 is TGTGCCAGCAGCGCTGGACTAGATTCAGATACGCAGTATTTT.

In DNA, the CDR3 is TGTGCCAGCAGCGAAGAGCGGACTCGAGCGGATACGCAGTATTTT. Translation gives CASSEERTRADTQYF. The J gene is TRBJ2-3, the V gene TRBV21-1; the D segment call TRBD2 is taken from the table without a DNA check. TRBV21-1 constitutes a pseudogene. This CDR3 is 15 amino acids long.

The chain joins TRBV28 to TRBJ1-4, with D possibly matching TRBD1 (5 bases). The CDR3 loop spans 15 amino acids. Trimming stripped 6 bases from V and 0 bases from J, with 11 bases between. Germline CDR1 and CDR2: MDHEN and SYDVKM. The CDR3: CASRFGGSTNEKLFF. The DNA of the CDR3 is TGTGCCAGCAGGTTTGGGGGGTCAACTAATGAAAAACTGTTTTTT.

This clone was counted between two and nine times. CDR3 DNA: TGTGCCAGTAGTACCACGACAGGCGGGGAGCTGTTTTTT. It yields the protein CASSTTTGGELFF. V usage is TRBV19 and J usage is TRBJ2-2; D perhaps matches TRBD1 (6 bases). Germline loops: CDR1 LNHDA, CDR2 SQIVND (reference sequence). V dropped 4 bases and J dropped 7 bases, with 10 bases sitting between them. The CDR3 has 13 residues.

J is TRBJ2-2 and V is TRBV2; 15 positions agree with TRBD2. The ends lost 6 bases at V and 8 bases at J; junction bases unmatched: 4. The CDR3 contains 15 residues. The germline CDR1 and CDR2 sequences are SNHLY and FYNNEI. The CDR3 DNA follows: TGTGCCAGCAGGGGGACTAGCGGGAGGATAGGGGAGCTGTTTTTT. As protein: CASRGTSGRIGELFF. The full variable domain, its missing parts supplied by reference TRBV2 and TRBJ2-2, is EPEVTQTPSHQVTQMGQEVILRCVPISNHLYFYWYRQILGQKVEFLVSFYNNEISEKSEIFDDQFSVERPDGSNFTLKIRSTKLEDSAMYFCASRGTSGRIGELFFGEGSRLTVL.

The chain employs TRBV19 and TRBJ1-3; 9 nucleotides align to TRBD1. V was clipped by 1 base and J by 4 bases; unmatched bases: 5. Germline assignment: CDR1 LNHDA and CDR2 SQIVND (reference sequence). The CDR3 covers 16 residues. The CDR3 bases are TGTGCCAGTAGTATAGTTGGGACAGGGTTAGGAAACACCATATATTTT. Its translation is CASSIVGTGLGNTIYF. Combining the CDR3 with reference TRBV19 and TRBJ1-3 gives the whole variable domain DGGITQSPKYLFRKEGQNVTLSCEQNLNHDAMYWYRQDPGQGLRLIYYSQIVNDFQKGDIAEGYSVSREKKESFPLTVTSAQKNPTAFYLCASSIVGTGLGNTIYFGEGSWLTVV.

The chain has TRBV11-2 and TRBJ2-1; D is undetermined. With 5 bases removed from V and 4 bases from J, the gap between germline ends came to 9 bases. CDR3 size: 13 residues. In germline, CDR1 is SGHAT, CDR2 FQNNGV. This CDR3 is CASSTGLYNEQFF. As DNA, the CDR3 is TGTGCCAGCAGCACGGGCCTATACAATGAGCAGTTCTTC.

This chain uses TRBV6-4 with TRBJ2-1; 7 bases are a match to TRBD2. Germline loops: CDR1 MRHNA, CDR2 SNTAGT. The CDR3 covers 13 residues. Germline trimming cut 5 bases from V and 8 bases from J; bases unmatched to any gene: 6. The CDR3 sequence is CASSRRGDDEQFF. In DNA, the CDR3 is TGTGCCAGCAGTCGTCGGGGGGACGATGAGCAGTTCTTC.

V is TRBV5-1 and J is TRBJ2-1, with no clear D. CDR3 size: 17 residues. Germline V gives CDR1 SGHRS, CDR2 YFSETQ. V was trimmed by 0 bases and J by 0 bases, leaving 13 bases between them. The CDR3 bases are TGCGCCAGCAGCTTGGGATCGAGCACAAACTCCTACAATGAGCAGTTCTTC. It yields the protein CASSLGSSTNSYNEQFF.

The V gene is TRBV5-1, the J gene TRBJ2-7; D is ambiguous. The CDR3 has 12 amino acids. Germline V gene lookup returns CDR1 SGHRS and CDR2 YFSETQ. The ends were cut back, 3 bases at V and 3 bases at J, with 7 bases in the middle. CDR3 DNA sequence: TGCGCCAGCAGCTCTACAGACTACGAGCAGTACTTC. Protein: CASSSTDYEQYF.

J is TRBJ2-5 and V is TRBV4-1; D is perhaps TRBD2 (5 bases). The CDR3 length is 16 residues. Per the germline V gene, CDR1 is MGHRA and CDR2 is YSYEKL. Between the trimmed V and J ends, which lost 3 bases and 3 bases, there was a span of 17 bases. CDR3 bases: TGCGCCAGCAGCCAGGCAATAGCGAGTTTGGAAGAGACCCAGTACTTC. It yields the protein CASSQAIASLEETQYF.

The chain couples TRBV2 to TRBJ1-1; D remains unclear. Germline assignment: CDR1 SNHLY and CDR2 FYNNEI. CDR3 length: 14 residues. V lost 3 bases and J 4 bases, leaving 12 bases between the germline ends. The CDR3 reads CASSDPSRATEAFF. The CDR3 nucleotides are TGTGCCAGCAGTGATCCTTCCAGAGCCACTGAAGCTTTCTTT.

This chain links TRBV5-1 with TRBJ2-1; D not resolved. Germline lookup yields CDR1 SGHRS and CDR2 YFSETQ. The V end lost 0 bases, the J end lost 10 bases, and 11 bases lay between the germline ends. This CDR3 is built from 13 residues. CDR3 region: CASSLALAFEQFF. Written as DNA, the CDR3 is TGCGCCAGCAGCTTGGCCTTGGCGTTCGAGCAGTTCTTC.

The rearrangement links TRBV7-9 to TRBJ2-5, with TRBD2 matching 11 bases. The V and J ends lost 3 bases and 4 bases, in that order; junction bases with no gene match: 4. The CDR3 extends over 15 amino acids. Germline lookup yields CDR1 SEHNR and CDR2 FQNEAQ (reference sequence). CDR3 region: CASSFVAGGRETQYF. The CDR3, as DNA: TGTGCCAGCAGCTTCGTAGCGGGAGGGCGAGAGACCCAGTACTTC.

J is TRBJ2-1 and V is TRBV14, with 11 bases matching TRBD2. Germline lookup yields CDR1 SGHDN and CDR2 FVKESK. The CDR3 length is 17 residues. Trimming at V came to 0 bases and at J to 4 bases, leaving 5 bases not matched to a gene. CDR3 DNA sequence: TGTGCCAGCAGCCAAGATAGGCTAGCGGGAGGATACAATGAGCAGTTCTTC. This codes for CASSQDRLAGGYNEQFF.

The chain recombines TRBV9 with TRBJ1-2, with D perhaps matching TRBD1 (6 bases). The CDR3 consists of 13 residues. Germline CDR1 SGDLS, CDR2 YYNGEE. V lost 0 bases to trimming and J lost 7 bases, with 10 bases between them. The CDR3 DNA sequence: TGTGCCAGCAGCGTAGAAGGGGGGCTTGGCTACACCTTC. This sequence encodes CASSVEGGLGYTF.

As to this clone: The germline gene is not matched at one end of the junction; a read error may be the cause. The J gene is TRBJ2-5, the V gene TRBV7-7, with a weak D call TRBD1 (5 bases). Germline CDR1 reads SSHAT; CDR2 reads FNYEAQ (reference sequence). The CDR3 is 15 residues long. The CDR3 DNA reads TGTGCTAGCAGCCCGATCCAGGGTTGGCAAGAGACCCAGTACTTC. It translates to CASSPIQGWQETQYF.

This chain links TRBV11-2 with TRBJ2-1; D is undetermined. The CDR3 totals 14 residues. Germline assignment: CDR1 SGHAT and CDR2 FQNNGV. V gave up 3 bases and J gave up 5 bases, with 11 bases separating them. CDR3 sequence (DNA): TGTGCCAGCAGCTTCGGTAGGCAGCACAATGAGCAGTTCTTC. It specifies CASSFGRQHNEQFF.

V gene TRBV4-2 combines with J gene TRBJ2-3; 9 nucleotides line up with TRBD2. Germline V gene sequence: CDR1 LGHNA, CDR2 YNFKEQ. Trimming removed 0 bases from V and 3 bases from J; junction bases left unmatched: 10. The CDR3 has 18 residues. The CDR3 reads CASSQEPAGGVVTDTQYF. CDR3 nucleotide sequence: TGTGCCAGCAGCCAAGAACCCGCGGGAGGGGTAGTAACAGATACGCAGTATTTT.

V usage is TRBV10-1 and J usage is TRBJ2-3; tentatively, D is TRBD1 (5 bases). The CDR3 extends over 14 amino acids. Germline V gives CDR1 WNHNN, CDR2 SYGVQD (reference sequence). With 2 bases removed from V and 4 bases from J, the gap between germline ends came to 10 bases. CDR3 nucleotides: TGCGCCAGCAGTGAGGGACAACCAGCAGATACGCAGTATTTT. Amino acids: CASSEGQPADTQYF.

This rearrangement joins TRBV11-3 to TRBJ2-5; 12 nucleotides line up with TRBD2. Germline values: CDR1 SGHNT, CDR2 YENEEA. This CDR3 comprises 19 residues. J lost 0 bases, V lost 1 base, and 9 bases had no gene match. The CDR3 region has the DNA TGTGCCAGCAGCTTAGTTACGACTAGCGGGAGTTGGTACCAAGAGACCCAGTACTTC. Amino acids: CASSLVTTSGSWYQETQYF.

The chain combines TRBV11-2 with TRBJ2-7, with 7 bases lining up with TRBD2. V lost 5 bases, J lost 2 bases, and 6 bases stayed unmatched. The CDR3 is made up of 14 amino acids. Germline CDR1 and CDR2: SGHAT and FQNNGV. CDR3 residues: CASSPGTKAYEQYF. The CDR3 nucleotides read TGTGCCAGCAGCCCCGGGACTAAAGCCTACGAGCAGTACTTC.